These T cell receptor beta chains were read from a single sample in a study of PD-1 blockade in classical Hodgkin lymphoma. Sequencing was performed with immunoSEQ multiplex PCR; in TCRdb, only in-frame clones are kept and a portion is missing. The profile shows about 50,000 clones, approximately 76% of them singletons. The specimen comprised peripheral blood mononuclear cells (PBMCs), sampled before the fourth cycle of nivolumab. Receptor source: a human donor with classical Hodgkin lymphoma. CDR3s include the opening cysteine and the closing phenylalanine or tryptophan. A D gene is named only where the DNA matches it firmly. Where a row states a size, it is once, few, many or the class of an expanded clone; other rows omit it.

-	TRBV6-6	TRBJ1-2	-	TGTGCCAGCAGTCGACTGGGAGACTATGGCTACACCTTC	CASSRLGDYGYTF
-	TRBV11-3	TRBJ2-3	-	TGTGCCAGCAGCCCTTCATGGGGTACCACAGATACGCAGTATTTT	CASSPSWGTTDTQYF
-	TRBV30	TRBJ2-7	-	TGTGCCTGGAGTGTAAGCTCCGTCTACGAGCAGTACTTC	CAWSVSSVYEQYF
TRBD2	TRBV5-1	TRBJ2-7	-	TGCGCCAGCAGCCAGCTAGCGGGAGTTCCCTACGAGCAGTACTTC	CASSQLAGVPYEQYF
TRBD1	TRBV7-2	TRBJ2-7	-	TGTGCCAGCAGCTTGGGACAGCAATACGAGCAGTACTTC	CASSLGQQYEQYF
-	TRBV6-6	TRBJ2-4	-	TGTGCCAGCAGTTTAGGGACAGCCAAAAACATTCAGTACTTC	CASSLGTAKNIQYF
TRBD1	TRBV7-7	TRBJ2-5	-	TGTGCTAGCAGCTTACTCGGCGGACAGGGGGCGTCGGAGACCCAGTACTTC	CASSLLGGQGASETQYF
-	TRBV15	TRBJ1-5	-	TGTGCCACCAGCAGAGATCGTCGGGGGGCCAATCAGCCCCAGCATTTT	CATSRDRRGANQPQHF
TRBD2	TRBV2	TRBJ2-7	-	TGTGCCAGCAGTGTGGAGACTAGCGGGAGATCGTACTTC	CASSVETSGRSYF
-	TRBV6-5	TRBJ2-1	-	TGTGCCAGCAGTTCCGGGGATGAGCAGTTCTTC	CASSSGDEQFF
-	TRBV28	TRBJ2-2	once	TGTGCCAGCAGTTCAACAGGGACCGGGGAGCTGTTTTTT	CASSSTGTGELFF
TRBD1	TRBV25-1	TRBJ2-5	-	TGTGCCAGCAGTGAGCCGACAGGGGGTCAGGAGACCCAGTACTTC	CASSEPTGGQETQYF
-	TRBV4-3	TRBJ2-2	-	TGCGCCAGCAGCCAAGATCCGGGACACCCACCGAACACCGGGGAGCTGTTTTTT	CASSQDPGHPPNTGELFF
-	TRBV28	TRBJ2-3	-	TGTGCCAGCAGTTCCCCGGGTAGTTACACAGATACGCAGTATTTT	CASSSPGSYTDTQYF